These 23 T cell receptor beta chains were sequenced from one sample in a study of PD-L1 blockade in urothelial cancer. The protocol was immunoSEQ multiplex PCR, while the TCRdb copy is restricted to in-frame clones and leaves out a portion. The table has under 55,000 clones, nearly 85% seen once; the top ten hold about 5.3%. The sample was PBMCs, taken around atezolizumab (anti-PD-L1) treatment. The receptors come from a middle-aged man with urothelial cancer.

This clone was seen repeatedly, ten times or more. This chain uses TRBV5-8 with TRBJ1-5; 8 bases match TRBD1. The CDR3 contains 16 residues. V shed 2 bases, J shed 5 bases, and the junction held 9 bases outside the gene matches. CDR1 is SGHTS, CDR2 YDEGEE, per germline. CDR3 DNA: TGTGCCAGCAGCTTTCGACGGACAGGGTCTTATCAGCCCCAGCATTTT. It is translated as CASSFRRTGSYQPQHF.

This clone was seen just once. A read error may account for a junction end that differs from germline. The genes are TRBV13 and TRBJ1-5, with D uncertain. The V gene's germline CDR1 is PRHDT and CDR2 FYEKMQ (reference sequence). This CDR3 has 14 amino acids. The CDR3 protein is CASNLIISNQPQHF. DNA of the CDR3: TGTGCCAGCAACTTAATAATTAGCAATCAGCCCCAGCATTTT.

The chain links TRBV6-5 to TRBJ2-7, with 9 bases that match TRBD1. V shed 2 bases, J shed 6 bases, and the junction held 5 bases outside the gene matches. Germline assignment: CDR1 MNHEY and CDR2 SVGAGI. The CDR3 has 14 amino acids. The CDR3 reads CASSYGTGKAEQYF. The CDR3 nucleotides are TGTGCCAGCAGTTACGGGACAGGGAAGGCCGAGCAGTACTTC.

This sequence joins TRBV7-2 and TRBJ2-4; D remains ambiguous. Germline V CDR1 and CDR2: SGHTA, FQGNSA. Trimming left V 2 bases short and J 6 bases short, with 17 bases between. This CDR3 comprises 16 residues. The CDR3 bases are TGTGCCAGCAGCTTAAACAGTCCACTCAACGCAAACATTCAGTACTTC. Protein product: CASSLNSPLNANIQYF.

The chain is built from TRBV6-4 and TRBJ2-3, with D maybe TRBD2 (6 bases). Germline assignment: CDR1 MRHNA and CDR2 SNTAGT. Trimming cost V 3 bases and J 2 bases, with 18 bases left between them. The CDR3 sequence is 17 residues long. CDR3 sequence (DNA): TGTGCCAGCAGTGAAGTGTTTGCGGGATCTTCCACAGATACGCAGTATTTT. This sequence encodes CASSEVFAGSSTDTQYF.

CDR3 DNA: TGTGCCAGCAGGACCGGGACAGATTATGGCTACACCTTC. It codes for CASRTGTDYGYTF. The chain joins TRBV28 to TRBJ1-2; 7 positions match TRBD1. V shed 6 bases and J 5 bases; nucleotides not matched to a gene: 6. The CDR3 length is 13 residues. The germline gives CDR1 MDHEN, CDR2 SYDVKM.

V gene TRBV14 combines with J gene TRBJ2-1; 10 positions match TRBD2. Looked up from germline, CDR1 is SGHDN and CDR2 is FVKESK. This CDR3 contains 15 residues. J lost 4 bases, V lost 4 bases, and 4 bases had no gene match. CDR3: CASSPRTSGYNEQFF. Written as DNA, the CDR3 is TGTGCCAGCAGCCCAAGGACTAGCGGATACAATGAGCAGTTCTTC. Based on the CDR3 plus reference TRBV14 and TRBJ2-1, the full variable domain is EAGVTQFPSHSVIEKGQTVTLRCDPISGHDNLYWYRRVMGKEIKFLLHFVKESKQDESGMPNNRFLAERTGGTYSTLKVQPAELEDSGVYFCASSPRTSGYNEQFFGPGTRLTVL.

This rearrangement joins TRBV25-1 to TRBJ2-5; 9 bases are a match to TRBD1. V shed 6 bases, J shed 7 bases, and the junction held 12 bases outside the gene matches. The CDR3 is 15 residues long. Per germline, CDR1 MGHDK and CDR2 SYGVNS. As DNA, the CDR3 is TGTGCCAGCAGAGCTCCCGGGACAGGGAAAGTGACCCAGTACTTC. This gives the protein CASRAPGTGKVTQYF. Full variable domain (missing parts from reference TRBV25-1 and TRBJ2-5): EADIYQTPRYLVIGTGKKITLECSQTMGHDKMYWYQQDPGMELHLIHYSYGVNSTEKGDLSSESTVSRIRTEHFPLTLESARPSHTSQYLCASRAPGTGKVTQYFGPGTRLLVL.

The rearrangement links TRBV15 to TRBJ2-4; D uncertain. V was shortened by 5 bases and J by 8 bases, with 7 bases between the two germline ends. CDR1 and CDR2 from the germline V gene are LNHNV and YYDKDF (reference sequence). CDR3 length: 11 amino acids. The CDR3 region is CATSGRDIQYF. DNA for the CDR3: TGTGCCACCAGCGGCCGGGACATTCAGTACTTC.

This clone occurred once. J is TRBJ1-5 and V is TRBV28; maybe TRBD1 (5 bases). Trimming removed 2 bases at V and 3 bases at J, with 11 bases between. In germline, CDR1 is MDHEN, CDR2 SYDVKM. CDR3 length: 15 residues. The CDR3 sequence is CASSLDSGLNQPQHF. In DNA form, the CDR3 reads TGTGCCAGCAGTTTAGACAGCGGGCTCAATCAGCCCCAGCATTTT.

The gene calls are TRBV5-1 and TRBJ2-3; D might be TRBD2 (5 bases). The CDR3 is 15 amino acids. V lost 2 bases, J lost 4 bases, and 14 bases lay in between. CDR1 and CDR2 (germline): SGHRS, YFSETQ. The CDR3, as DNA: TGCGCCAGCAGCTTAGCGGATGGCGGGTCAGATACGCAGTATTTT. As protein: CASSLADGGSDTQYF.

This clone was counted only a few times. In DNA, the CDR3 is TGTGCCAGCAATCGACAGGGGGGAGGTGAAGCTTTCTTT. Its protein product is CASNRQGGGEAFF. This rearrangement joins TRBV9 to TRBJ1-1; 9 nucleotides line up with TRBD1. V dropped 6 bases and J dropped 7; count of bases not matched to a gene: 7. Per germline, CDR1 SGDLS and CDR2 YYNGEE. This CDR3 has 13 amino acids.

The chain is built from TRBV11-2 and TRBJ2-3; D possibly corresponds to TRBD2 (6 bases). V was pared by 6 bases and J by 2 bases, with 15 bases between. The length of the CDR3 is 15 residues. Germline CDR1 is SGHAT and CDR2 is FQNNGV. This CDR3 reads CASSRLGVNTDTQYF. The CDR3 DNA follows: TGTGCCAGCAGTAGACTAGGCGTTAACACAGATACGCAGTATTTT.

The chain is built from TRBV5-4 and TRBJ1-1; TRBD1 matches at 7 bases. CDR3 length: 14 residues. Trimming removed 6 bases from V and 3 bases from J; junction bases left unmatched: 8. CDR1 and CDR2 (germline): SGHNT, YYREEE (reference sequence). CDR3 in amino acids: CASNPDRSYTEAFF. The CDR3 region has the DNA TGTGCCAGCAACCCGGACAGGTCCTACACTGAAGCTTTCTTT.

The V call is TRBV5-1, the J call TRBJ1-4; no reliable D call. The ends were cut back, 0 bases at V and 0 bases at J, with 9 bases in the middle. Germline CDR1 is SGHRS and CDR2 is YFSETQ. The CDR3 loop spans 16 amino acids. The CDR3 loop is CASSLAGGATNEKLFF. Written as DNA, the CDR3 is TGCGCCAGCAGCTTGGCCGGAGGTGCAACTAATGAAAAACTGTTTTTT.

The chain employs TRBV30 and TRBJ1-1; D call uncertain. Trimming shortened V by 0 bases and J by 6 bases, and 8 bases separated the two germline ends. The CDR3 has 12 residues. CDR1 GTSNPN and CDR2 SVGIG come from the germline V gene (reference sequence). The CDR3 loop reads CAWSVLAAEAFF. CDR3 nucleotide sequence: TGTGCCTGGAGTGTTCTGGCGGCTGAAGCTTTCTTT.

The chain joins TRBV5-5 to TRBJ2-1; D possibly corresponds to TRBD2 (5 bases). The length of the CDR3 is 15 residues. Germline lookup yields CDR1 SGHKS and CDR2 YYEKEE (reference sequence). V lost 0 bases and J lost 0, with 7 bases in between. The CDR3 is CASSLGSGSYNEQFF. CDR3 DNA: TGTGCCAGCAGCTTGGGGAGCGGCTCCTACAATGAGCAGTTCTTC.

This rearrangement joins TRBV7-9 to TRBJ1-1; 9 bases match TRBD1. CDR1 and CDR2 (germline): SEHNR, FQNEAQ (reference sequence). Trimming cost V 2 bases and J 1 base; bases outside gene matches: 8. This CDR3 spans 17 amino acids. The DNA of the CDR3 is TGTGCCAGCAGCTTACTGGGACAGGGTATCGGGAACACTGAAGCTTTCTTT. Protein sequence: CASSLLGQGIGNTEAFF.

This clone has a handful of counts. The chain carries TRBV30 and TRBJ2-5; no definite D call. The CDR3 covers 10 residues. Germline CDR1 GTSNPN, CDR2 SVGIG (reference sequence). V lost 2 bases and J lost 5, with 3 bases in between. Written as DNA, the CDR3 is TGTGCCTGGAGTCGTGAGACCCAGTACTTC. This translates into CAWSRETQYF.

The V gene is TRBV29-1, the J gene TRBJ2-5; 7 bases are a match to TRBD2. Germline lookup yields CDR1 SQVTM and CDR2 ANQGSEA. After removal of 4 bases from V and 6 bases from J, the junction contained 5 bases not matched to a gene. The CDR3 loop spans 12 amino acids. CDR3 residues: CSVAGGGQTQYF. CDR3 nucleotides: TGCAGCGTTGCGGGGGGTGGACAGACCCAGTACTTC.

This clone was seen once. V and J are TRBV7-8 and TRBJ1-2, with TRBD1 matching over 11 bases. CDR1 SGHVS and CDR2 FQNEAQ come from the germline V gene. The CDR3 has 16 residues. V trimming: 4 bases; J trimming: 7 bases; junction bases outside the gene matches: 11. In nucleotides, the CDR3 is TGTGCCAGCAGCTCCAACCTAGGGGACAGGGGGTTTGGCTACACCTTC. Amino acids: CASSSNLGDRGFGYTF.

The J gene is TRBJ2-3, the V gene TRBV2, with 7 bases fitting TRBD2. The CDR3 spans 15 residues. V shed 8 bases and J 3 bases; nucleotides not matched to a gene: 11. The germline gives CDR1 SNHLY, CDR2 FYNNEI. CDR3 bases: TGTGCCAGCGGATTAGCGGGTGTGGTTACAGATACGCAGTATTTT. It encodes CASGLAGVVTDTQYF. Complete variable domain (other parts from reference TRBV2 and TRBJ2-3): EPEVTQTPSHQVTQMGQEVILRCVPISNHLYFYWYRQILGQKVEFLVSFYNNEISEKSEIFDDQFSVERPDGSNFTLKIRSTKLEDSAMYFCASGLAGVVTDTQYFGPGTRLTVL.

This sequence joins TRBV6-5 and TRBJ1-4; D is unresolved. Germline CDR1 is MNHEY and CDR2 is SVGAGI. The germline V and J ends were trimmed by 7 bases and 3 bases, with 15 bases remaining between them. The CDR3 contains 15 residues. The CDR3 loop reads CASKGAPAPNEKLFF. CDR3 sequence (DNA): TGTGCCAGCAAAGGAGCACCTGCCCCTAATGAAAAACTGTTTTTT.